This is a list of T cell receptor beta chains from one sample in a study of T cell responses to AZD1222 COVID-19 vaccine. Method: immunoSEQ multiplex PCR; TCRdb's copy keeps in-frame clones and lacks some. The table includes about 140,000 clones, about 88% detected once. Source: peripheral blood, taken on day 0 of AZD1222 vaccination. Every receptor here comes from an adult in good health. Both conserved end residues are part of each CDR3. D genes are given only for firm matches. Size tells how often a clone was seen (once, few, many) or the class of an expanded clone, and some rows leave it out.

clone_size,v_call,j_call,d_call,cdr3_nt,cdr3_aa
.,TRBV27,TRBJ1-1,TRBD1,TGTGCCAGCAGTCCCGGACAGGTGGTCGAAGCTTTCTTT,CASSPGQVVEAFF
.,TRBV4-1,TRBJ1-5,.,TGCGCCAGCAGCCAGGTAGCCCGGCAGGGCTATCAGCCCCAGCATTTT,CASSQVARQGYQPQHF
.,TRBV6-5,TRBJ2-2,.,TGTGCCACCAGGTATAGCGCCGGGGAGCTGTTTTTT,CATRYSAGELFF
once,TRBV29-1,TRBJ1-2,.,TGCGGGGCCGGGTACTATGGCTACACCTTC,CGAGYYGYTF
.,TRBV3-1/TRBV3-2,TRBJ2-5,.,TGTGCCACCAAGCAAGGTAACATCCAAGAGACCCAGTACTTC,CATKQGNIQETQYF
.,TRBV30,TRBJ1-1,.,TGTGCCTGGAATGTTCTGACAGTGAACACTGAAGCTTTCTTT,CAWNVLTVNTEAFF
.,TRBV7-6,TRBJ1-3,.,TGTGCCAGCAGCTTACGTCCAGGGAGCGACACCATATATTTT,CASSLRPGSDTIYF
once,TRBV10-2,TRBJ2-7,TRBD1,TGCGCCAGCAGATCGACAGGGTCCGTCGGGTCCTACGAGCAGTACTTC,CASRSTGSVGSYEQYF
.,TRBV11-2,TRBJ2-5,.,TGTGCCAGCAGCTTCCAAGAGACCCAGTACTTC,CASSFQETQYF
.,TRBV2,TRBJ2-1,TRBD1,TGTGCCAGCAGTGCATCCCGGGACAGGGGGGACAATGAGCAGTTCTTC,CASSASRDRGDNEQFF
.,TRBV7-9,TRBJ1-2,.,TGTGCCAGCAGCTCGTATGGCTACACCTTC,CASSSYGYTF
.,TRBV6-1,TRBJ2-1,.,TGTGCCAGCAGTGAACGTGCCCAGGTCTCTAGCGAGCAGTTCTTC,CASSERAQVSSEQFF
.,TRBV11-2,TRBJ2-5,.,TGTGCCAGCAGCTCCCGGGGGCGGTCCGGGGAGACCCAGTACTTC,CASSSRGRSGETQYF
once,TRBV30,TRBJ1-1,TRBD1,TGTGCCTGGGACAGGGGGCCACTAGCTTTCTTT,CAWDRGPLAFF
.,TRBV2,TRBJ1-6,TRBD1,TGTGCCAGCAGTGACCGGGACAGGAGCTCCTATAATTCACCCCTCCACTTT,CASSDRDRSSYNSPLHF
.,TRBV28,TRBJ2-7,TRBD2,TGTGCCAGCACCAGGACTAGCGGGAGGGAGGAGCAGTACTTC,CASTRTSGREEQYF
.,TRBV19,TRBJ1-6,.,TGTGCCAGTAGTAGGGGGACTGAATCGTTTGTCCACTTT,CASSRGTESFVHF
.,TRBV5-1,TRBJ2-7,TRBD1,TGCGCCAGCAGCTTGGTCGGGACAGGGACGAGGCAGTACTTC,CASSLVGTGTRQYF
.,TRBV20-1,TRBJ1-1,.,TGCAGTGCTACCTTGGGGGGTAAAGCTTTCTTT,CSATLGGKAFF
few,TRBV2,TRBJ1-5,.,TGTGCCAGCAGTGAAGTTCGACATCATAGCAATCAGCCCCAGCATTTT,CASSEVRHHSNQPQHF
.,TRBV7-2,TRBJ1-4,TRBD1,TGTGCCAGCAGCCCAGGACAGGGGGCTGGGAATGAAAAACTGTTTTTT,CASSPGQGAGNEKLFF
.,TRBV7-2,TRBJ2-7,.,TGTGCCAGCAGCCGGAGCTCCTACGAGCAGTACTTC,CASSRSSYEQYF
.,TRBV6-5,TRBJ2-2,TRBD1,TGTGCCAGCAAGACAGGGGGCGGCACCGGGGAGCTGTTTTTT,CASKTGGGTGELFF
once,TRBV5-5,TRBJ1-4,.,TGTGCCAGCAGCTTGGCTGCTCTCCAGGGGAGTGGTGAAAAACTGTTTTTT,CASSLAALQGSGEKLFF
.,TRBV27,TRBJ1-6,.,TGTGCCAGCAGTACAGGGAACTTTCGGAATTCACCCCTCCACTTT,CASSTGNFRNSPLHF
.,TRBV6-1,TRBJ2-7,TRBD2,TGTGCCAGCAGTGAGTTTCTAGCGGGAGGTTCCTACGAGCAGTACTTC,CASSEFLAGGSYEQYF
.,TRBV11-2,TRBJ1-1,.,TGTGCCAGCAGCTTAGATCAGAACACTGAAGCTTTCTTT,CASSLDQNTEAFF
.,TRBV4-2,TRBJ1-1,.,TGTGCCAGCAGCTCGGACAGACCGCAGATGAAAGCTTTCTTT,CASSSDRPQMKAFF
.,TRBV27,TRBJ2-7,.,TGTGCCAGCAGTGAGATTCGTGGTCACGAGCAGTACTTC,CASSEIRGHEQYF
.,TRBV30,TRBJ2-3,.,TGTGCCTGGAGTGTAAGGGGCGGCGGCACAGATACGCAGTATTTT,CAWSVRGGGTDTQYF
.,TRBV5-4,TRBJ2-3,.,TGTGCCAGCAGCTTGTTCGTCGATACGCAGTATTTT,CASSLFVDTQYF
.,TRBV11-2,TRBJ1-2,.,TGTGCCAGCAGCTTAATAAGGGGACCCTATGGCTACACCTTC,CASSLIRGPYGYTF
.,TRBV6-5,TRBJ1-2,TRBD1,TGTGCCAGCAGTTCACCCCGGACAGGAGATTATGGCTACACCTTC,CASSSPRTGDYGYTF
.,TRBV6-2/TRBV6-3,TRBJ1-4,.,TGTGCCAGCAGTGCGACAGAGAATGAAAAACTGTTTTTT,CASSATENEKLFF
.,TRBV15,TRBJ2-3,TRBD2,TGTGCCACCAGCCCTCCGGGGGGAGAAAGCGGTACGCAGTATTTT,CATSPPGGESGTQYF
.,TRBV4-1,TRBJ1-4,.,TGCGCCAGCAGCCAGGAGGGTGCAACTAATGAAAAACTGTTTTTT,CASSQEGATNEKLFF
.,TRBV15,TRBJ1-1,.,TGTGCCACCAGCAGGTCATATGAAGCTTTCTTT,CATSRSYEAFF
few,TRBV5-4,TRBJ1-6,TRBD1,TGTGCCAGCAGCTTGGGATCGGCCAGGGGGAATTCACCCCTCCACTTT,CASSLGSARGNSPLHF
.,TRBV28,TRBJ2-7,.,TGTGCCAGCAGTTTATGGACAGAATTTCCCTACGAGCAGTACTTC,CASSLWTEFPYEQYF
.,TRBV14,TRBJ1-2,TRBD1,TGTGCCAGCAGCCAAAATTCCGACAGGGCCTATAACTATGGCTACACCTTC,CASSQNSDRAYNYGYTF
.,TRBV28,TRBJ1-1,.,TGTGCCAGCACACCCTCCTCAGCCGCGAACACTGAAGCTTTCTTT,CASTPSSAANTEAFF
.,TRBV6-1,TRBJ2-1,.,TGTGCCAGCAGTGAAGCCCACGGGCCGAATGAGCAGTTCTTC,CASSEAHGPNEQFF
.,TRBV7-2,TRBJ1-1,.,TGTGCCAGCAGCTTAGAACGGGGGAACACTGAAGCTTTCTTT,CASSLERGNTEAFF
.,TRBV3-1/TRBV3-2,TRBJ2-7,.,TGTGCCAGCAGCCAGGGTACAGGGATGCCTAACTACGAGCAGTACTTC,CASSQGTGMPNYEQYF
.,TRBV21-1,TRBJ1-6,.,TGTGCCAGCAGCAAAGTAGGCGAACAGTTACGCTCCTATAATTCACCCCTCCACTTT,CASSKVGEQLRSYNSPLHF